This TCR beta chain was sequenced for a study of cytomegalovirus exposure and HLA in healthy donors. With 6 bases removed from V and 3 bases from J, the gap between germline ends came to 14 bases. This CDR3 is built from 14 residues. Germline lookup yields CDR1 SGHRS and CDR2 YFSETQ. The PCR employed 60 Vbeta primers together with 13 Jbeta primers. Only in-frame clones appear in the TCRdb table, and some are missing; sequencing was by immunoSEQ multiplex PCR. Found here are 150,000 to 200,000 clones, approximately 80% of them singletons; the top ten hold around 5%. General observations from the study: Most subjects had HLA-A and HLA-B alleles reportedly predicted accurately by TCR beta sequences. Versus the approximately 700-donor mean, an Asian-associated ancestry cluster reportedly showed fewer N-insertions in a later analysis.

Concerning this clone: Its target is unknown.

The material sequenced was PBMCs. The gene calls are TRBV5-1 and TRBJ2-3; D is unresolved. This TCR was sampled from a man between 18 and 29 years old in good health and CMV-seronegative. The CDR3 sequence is CASTSSGKTDTQYF. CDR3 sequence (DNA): TGCGCCAGCACGAGTTCCGGTAAAACAGATACGCAGTATTTT.